This is a list of T cell receptor beta chains from one sample in a study of cytomegalovirus exposure and HLA in healthy donors. Clones were sequenced by immunoSEQ multiplex PCR, and TCRdb holds only the in-frame ones, with some missing. The sample yields roughly 120,000 clones, about 82% seen once. The sample was PBMCs. These receptors all come from a young man in good health and CMV-seronegative. The CDR3 runs from the conserved cysteine through the conserved F or W. The order of the fields is J gene, clone size, V gene, D gene, CDR3 DNA, CDR3 protein. A D gene is named only where the DNA matches it firmly. Clone size is given for some rows only: seen once, a few or many times, or a class if the clone is expanded.

TRBJ1-1 NA TRBV6-5 TRBD1 TGTGCCAGCACCCCAGACAGGGGCCCTGAAGCTTTCTTT CASTPDRGPEAFF
TRBJ1-2 NA TRBV6-6 NA TGTGCCAGCAGTTACTCGTCCACAGGGCCGTCCTATGGCTACACCTTC CASSYSSTGPSYGYTF
TRBJ1-2 NA TRBV14 TRBD1 TGTGCCAGCAGCCCGACAGGGTATGGCTACACCTTC CASSPTGYGYTF
TRBJ2-1 NA TRBV10-3 NA TGTGCCATCAGTGAACGAGGAAAAAACAATGAGCAGTTCTTC CAISERGKNNEQFF
TRBJ1-2 NA TRBV29-1 NA TGCAGCGTGACAAACGAGGGCTATGGCTACACCTTC CSVTNEGYGYTF
TRBJ1-4 NA TRBV4-2 TRBD1 TGTGCCAGCAGCCAAGGCAAGGGGGCCCCTGGAAAACTGTTTTTT CASSQGKGAPGKLFF
TRBJ2-3 once TRBV10-3 NA TGTGCCATCAGTGATCCCTCGCGGGCCGGTACAGATACGCAGTATTTT CAISDPSRAGTDTQYF
TRBJ2-7 many TRBV7-2 TRBD1 TGTGCCAGCAGCTCGAACAGGGGCTACGAGCAGTACTTC CASSSNRGYEQYF
TRBJ2-1 NA TRBV10-3 TRBD2 TGTGCCATCAGTGAGGCCGGACTAGCGGGCAATGAGCAGTTCTTC CAISEAGLAGNEQFF
TRBJ2-3 NA TRBV10-3 TRBD1 TGTGCCATCAGCTTACAGGGGCGCACAGATACGCAGTATTTT CAISLQGRTDTQYF
TRBJ2-7 NA TRBV27 TRBD2 TGTGCCAGCAGTTTAACCGGACTAGCGGGAGATAAGTACTTC CASSLTGLAGDKYF
TRBJ2-7 NA TRBV6-1 TRBD2 TGTGCCAGCGGGCGGGAGGGCGGCTACGAGCAGTACTTC CASGREGGYEQYF
TRBJ2-4 NA TRBV15 NA NA CAPPWGVGTPYVF
TRBJ1-4 many TRBV6-6 TRBD1 TGTGCCAGCAGTTACCCGGGACAGGGTGCCGAAAAACTGTTTTTT CASSYPGQGAEKLFF
TRBJ1-1 NA TRBV30 NA TGTGCCTGGAGTGTAATCCCCACGGCTGAAGCTTTCTTT CAWSVIPTAEAFF
TRBJ1-2 NA TRBV6-5 NA TGTGCCAGCAGTTACGAGGGAAGTTATGGCTACACCTTC CASSYEGSYGYTF
TRBJ2-3 NA TRBV5-4 NA TGTGCCAGCAGCCTGTGGGGCAGGAGCACAGATACGCAGTATTTT CASSLWGRSTDTQYF
TRBJ2-7 NA TRBV6-1 TRBD2 TGTGCCAGCAGTGATTTAGTTTCTAGCGGGAGTATCACCTACGAGCAGTACTTC CASSDLVSSGSITYEQYF
TRBJ2-5 NA TRBV7-8 TRBD1 TGTGCCAGCAGCTACAGGGGTTACGAGACCCAGTACTTC CASSYRGYETQYF
TRBJ1-3 NA TRBV19 NA TGTGCCAGTAGTATTCGAGACAGCTCTGGAAACACCATATATTTT CASSIRDSSGNTIYF
TRBJ2-1 once TRBV7-8 TRBD2 TGTGCCAGCAGCTTAAGGGACACGGGGGGGGAGCAGTTCTTC CASSLRDTGGEQFF
TRBJ2-7 NA TRBV27 TRBD1 TGTGCCAGCAGTTGGGGGACAGGGGAGGGGTACGAGCAGTACTTC CASSWGTGEGYEQYF
TRBJ2-7 NA TRBV7-9 NA TGTGCCAGCAGTTGGGGGGACTACGAGCAGTACTTC CASSWGDYEQYF
TRBJ2-2 few TRBV10-3 NA TGTGCCATCATGGGGCAGGGGTTTAACACCGGGGAGCTGTTTTTT CAIMGQGFNTGELFF
TRBJ1-4 NA TRBV6-1 TRBD1 TGTGCCAGCAGCTCCGGGACAGCCTCTAATGAAAAACTGTTTTTT CASSSGTASNEKLFF
TRBJ2-7 NA TRBV2 TRBD1 TGTGCCAGCAGTGACGCGGTTTCGGGACAGGGGGTCTACGAGCAGTACTTC CASSDAVSGQGVYEQYF
TRBJ2-2 NA TRBV5-1 NA TGCGCCAGCACCCCCTCCCGGGGAAGGGACACCGGGGAGCTGTTTTTT CASTPSRGRDTGELFF
TRBJ1-2 NA TRBV5-4 NA TGTGCCAGCAGCCCCTACCCAGACAGCGCCGGTTATGGCTACACCTTC CASSPYPDSAGYGYTF
TRBJ2-1 NA TRBV5-4 TRBD2 TGTGCCAGCAGCTTGCGGGAGGGCTCTAACAATGAGCAGTTCTTC CASSLREGSNNEQFF